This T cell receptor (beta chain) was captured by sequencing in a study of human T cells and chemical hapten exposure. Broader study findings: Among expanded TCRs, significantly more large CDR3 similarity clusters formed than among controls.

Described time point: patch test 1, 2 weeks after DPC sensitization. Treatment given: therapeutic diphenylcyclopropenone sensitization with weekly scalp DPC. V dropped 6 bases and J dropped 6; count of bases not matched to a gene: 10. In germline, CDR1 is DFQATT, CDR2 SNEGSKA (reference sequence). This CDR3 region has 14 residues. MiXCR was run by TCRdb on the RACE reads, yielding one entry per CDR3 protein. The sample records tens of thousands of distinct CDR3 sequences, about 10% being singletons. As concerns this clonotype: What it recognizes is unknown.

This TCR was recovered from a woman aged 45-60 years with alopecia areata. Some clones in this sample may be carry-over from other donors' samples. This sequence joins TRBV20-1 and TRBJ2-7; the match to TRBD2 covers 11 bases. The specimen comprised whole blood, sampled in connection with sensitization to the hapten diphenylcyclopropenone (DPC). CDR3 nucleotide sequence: TGCAGTGCCCACGATCTAGCGGGAGGTTCCGAGCAGTACTTC. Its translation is CSAHDLAGGSEQYF.